This is a list of T cell receptor beta chains from one sample in a study of T-cell memory formation after mild COVID-19. TCRdb redid the calling of the 5' RACE reads with MiXCR, one entry per CDR3 protein. The table shows 380,000 or so distinct CDR3 sequences, with roughly an eighth occurring only once. What was sequenced was PBMCs or a T cell subset sorted from them (not recorded which). Receptors originate from a man between 18 and 35 years old who had mild COVID-19 (a few samples of this study predate the infection). Cell type and time point are not known. The CDR3 runs from the conserved cysteine through the conserved F or W. D genes are given only for firm matches. A row's size may be missing; if present it is once, few, many or a size class.

d_call	clone_size	v_call	j_call	cdr3_aa	cdr3_nt
NA	NA	TRBV20-1	TRBJ2-3	CSTGPPGTDTQYF	TGCAGTACGGGACCCCCGGGCACAGATACGCAGTATTTT
TRBD1	few	TRBV5-1	TRBJ1-1	CASSRAGGLENTEAFF	TGCGCCAGCAGTCGGGCAGGGGGTTTGGAGAACACTGAAGCTTTCTTT
NA	NA	TRBV6-2/TRBV6-3	TRBJ2-1	CASSYHNLGNEQFF	TGTGCCAGCAGTTATCATAACCTGGGCAATGAGCAGTTCTTC
TRBD2	NA	TRBV7-9	TRBJ2-7	CASSLALGSGARYLSYEQYF	TGTGCCAGCAGCTTAGCGCTGGGTAGCGGGGCCCGATATCTCTCCTACGAGCAGTACTTC
NA	few	TRBV7-2	TRBJ2-3	CASSLLVAHGTDTQYF	TGTGCCAGCAGCTTATTGGTAGCCCACGGCACAGATACGCAGTATTTT
TRBD2	few	TRBV6-2/TRBV6-3	TRBJ2-5	CASSSSDQRTSSFQETQYF	TGTGCCAGCAGTTCCTCGGACCAGAGGACTAGCAGTTTCCAAGAGACCCAGTACTTC
NA	few	TRBV7-8	TRBJ2-5	CASSLGWTGRAETQYF	TGTGCCAGCAGCTTAGGTTGGACAGGGAGGGCAGAGACCCAGTACTTC
TRBD1	many	TRBV15	TRBJ1-6	CATSRAFGDRGTSLHF	TGTGCCACCAGCAGAGCTTTTGGGGACAGGGGCACATCCCTCCACTTT
TRBD2	few	TRBV9	TRBJ2-5	CASSPPLADQETQYF	TGTGCCAGCTCCCCCCCTCTAGCGGATCAAGAGACCCAGTACTTC
TRBD1	NA	TRBV7-3	TRBJ1-1	CASSRIRGGGTEAFF	TGTGCCAGCAGCCGAATCAGGGGGGGCGGGACTGAAGCTTTCTTT
NA	NA	TRBV5-1	TRBJ2-5	CASSLLAGPSQETQYF	TGCGCCAGCAGCTTGCTTGCGGGGCCGAGCCAAGAGACCCAGTACTTC
NA	few	TRBV3-1	TRBJ2-5	CASSQDLVIETQYF	TGTGCCAGCAGCCAAGATCTGGTTATAGAGACCCAGTACTTC
TRBD1	NA	TRBV20-1	TRBJ1-3	CSARGQGISGNTIYF	TGCAGTGCTCGTGGACAGGGGATCTCTGGAAACACCATATATTTT
TRBD1	few	TRBV4-3	TRBJ2-2	CASSQMVGQITGELFF	TGCGCCAGCAGCCAAATGGTGGGACAGATCACCGGGGAGCTGTTTTTT
TRBD2	NA	TRBV7-9	TRBJ2-3	CASSTRLAGGDTQYF	TGTGCCAGCAGCACCCGACTAGCGGGGGGCGATACGCAGTATTTT
TRBD1	NA	TRBV3-1	TRBJ2-1	CASSQNTGEEQFF	TGTGCCAGCAGCCAAAATACAGGGGAAGAGCAGTTCTTC
TRBD1	NA	TRBV29-1	TRBJ2-1	CSVGQGGSYNEQFF	TGCAGCGTCGGACAGGGAGGCTCCTACAATGAGCAGTTCTTC
TRBD1	few	TRBV2	TRBJ2-1	CASLQGFSEQFF	TGTGCCAGCTTACAGGGGTTCAGTGAGCAGTTCTTC
NA	NA	TRBV7-2	TRBJ1-5	CASSLDPGQPQHF	TGTGCCAGCAGCTTAGATCCAGGTCAGCCCCAGCATTTT
TRBD2	few	TRBV5-1	TRBJ2-7	CASSPGLAGGPYEQYF	TGCGCCAGCAGCCCTGGACTAGCGGGAGGACCCTACGAGCAGTACTTC
NA	NA	TRBV4-2	TRBJ1-1	CASSYSYRVNTEAFF	TGTGCCAGCAGCTACTCCTACAGGGTGAACACTGAAGCTTTCTTT
NA	many	TRBV7-8	TRBJ2-5	CASSLTSGAGETQYF	TGTGCCAGCAGCTTAACGTCCGGGGCTGGGGAGACCCAGTACTTC
TRBD2	few	TRBV20-1	TRBJ2-7	CSANGLAGKTSYEQYF	TGCAGTGCTAACGGACTAGCGGGGAAAACTTCCTACGAGCAGTACTTC
NA	NA	TRBV29-1	TRBJ1-4	CSAGPINEKLFF	TGCAGCGCGGGACCTATTAATGAAAAACTGTTTTTT
TRBD1	many	TRBV27	TRBJ1-1	CASSSTGITNTEAFF	TGTGCCAGCAGTTCGACAGGGATAACGAACACTGAAGCTTTCTTT
NA	NA	TRBV9	TRBJ1-3	CASSVEEGNTIYF	TGTGCCAGCAGCGTAGAGGAGGGAAACACCATATATTTT
NA	many	TRBV7-2	TRBJ1-1	CASSLRAQNTEAFF	TGTGCCAGCAGCTTAAGGGCCCAGAACACTGAAGCTTTCTTT
NA	few	TRBV6-6	TRBJ2-2	CASYGVRGTDTGELFF	TGTGCCAGCTATGGAGTTCGTGGGACCGACACCGGGGAGCTGTTTTTT
TRBD1	many	TRBV5-8	TRBJ1-2	CASSLRDRPISGYTF	TGTGCCAGCAGCCTGAGGGACAGGCCAATATCTGGCTACACCTTC
NA	many	TRBV20-1	TRBJ2-4	CSARDSSAKNIQYF	TGCAGTGCTAGAGATAGCAGCGCCAAAAACATTCAGTACTTC
NA	NA	TRBV5-1	TRBJ2-3	CASRERADSTDTQYF	TGCGCCAGCAGGGAGAGGGCGGATAGCACAGATACGCAGTATTTT
NA	NA	TRBV4-1	TRBJ2-7	CASSQDRGGLTYEQYF	TGCGCCAGCAGCCAAGACCGCGGGGGCCTAACCTACGAGCAGTACTTC
TRBD1	many	TRBV5-1	TRBJ2-5	CASSSSRQGGTQYF	TGCGCCAGCAGTTCCTCCCGACAGGGCGGGACCCAGTACTTC
NA	few	TRBV28	TRBJ2-3	CASSSALNTQYF	TGTGCCAGCAGTTCAGCATTAAATACGCAGTATTTT
TRBD2	few	TRBV28	TRBJ2-3	CASSLTPSGGDTQYF	TGTGCCAGCAGTTTAACCCCTAGCGGGGGGGATACGCAGTATTTT
TRBD1	NA	TRBV5-1	TRBJ1-1	CASSEGQIMNTEAFF	TGCGCCAGCAGCGAGGGACAGATTATGAACACTGAAGCTTTCTTT
TRBD2	NA	TRBV5-4	TRBJ2-2	CAYSELAGGPELFF	TGTGCCTACTCCGAACTCGCGGGGGGCCCGGAGCTGTTTTTT
TRBD2	NA	TRBV15	TRBJ2-1	CATSSLGLAGEEQFF	TGTGCCACCAGCAGCCTGGGACTAGCGGGGGAGGAGCAGTTCTTC
NA	few	TRBV7-9	TRBJ2-1	CASTDPGVPSYNEQFF	TGTGCCAGCACGGATCCCGGGGTACCCTCCTACAATGAGCAGTTCTTC
NA	NA	TRBV6-5	TRBJ1-5	CASSKGLRNNQPQHF	TGTGCCAGCAGCAAGGGATTGAGGAACAATCAGCCCCAGCATTTT
TRBD1	NA	TRBV28	TRBJ2-2	CASSVNRGVIGELFF	TGTGCCAGCAGTGTTAACAGGGGGGTGATCGGGGAGCTGTTTTTT
TRBD2	many	TRBV20-1	TRBJ2-7	CSASGGALEQYF	TGCAGTGCTAGCGGGGGGGCCCTCGAGCAGTACTTC
TRBD2	NA	TRBV29-1	TRBJ2-5	CSGTGLAGAETQYF	TGCAGCGGGACGGGACTAGCGGGGGCAGAGACCCAGTACTTC
NA	NA	TRBV2	TRBJ2-3	CASSRRQDTQYF	TGTGCCAGCAGTCGGAGACAGGATACGCAGTATTTT
NA	few	TRBV6-1	TRBJ1-1	CASTVGPGEAFF	TGTGCCAGCACCGTGGGGCCGGGTGAAGCTTTCTTT
TRBD1	many	TRBV12-3/TRBV12-4	TRBJ2-4	CASSPPRRTGGAKNIQYF	TGTGCCAGCAGTCCTCCCCGTCGGACAGGGGGAGCCAAAAACATTCAGTACTTC